These 28 T cell receptor beta chains were sequenced from one sample in a study of T-cell memory formation after mild COVID-19. Via MiXCR, TCRdb re-called the 5' RACE reads, giving one row per CDR3 protein. The top ten hold about 22% of the sample, which has a few hundred thousand distinct CDR3 sequences, more than 15% seen once. Sequences were obtained from PBMCs or a T cell subset sorted from them (not recorded which). The receptors derive from a young man who had mild COVID-19 (a few samples of this study predate the infection). Cell type and time point are not known.

This clonotype has more than one count but fewer than ten. The genes are TRBV24-1 and TRBJ2-1; 7 positions match TRBD2. CDR1 is KGHDR and CDR2 is SFDVKD in the germline V gene. This CDR3 is built from 20 residues. The trim removed 2 bases at V and 1 base at J, leaving 16 bases unmatched. The CDR3, as DNA: TGTGCCACCAGTGATTGGCCTGGGGGGGTTTCGCGTGAGTCCTACAATGAGCAGTTCTTC. Translation: CATSDWPGGVSRESYNEQFF.

This rearrangement joins TRBV5-1 to TRBJ1-5; D not resolved. This CDR3 has 10 amino acids. Per germline, CDR1 SGHRS and CDR2 YFSETQ. The V gene lost 1 base and the J gene lost 13 bases, with 6 bases spanning the gap. The CDR3 DNA sequence: TGCGCCAGCAGCTTGAGGGTGCAGCATTTT. Protein sequence: CASSLRVQHF. Complete variable domain (other parts from reference TRBV5-1 and TRBJ1-5): KAGVTQTPRYLIKTRGQQVTLSCSPISGHRSVSWYQQTPGQGLQFLFEYFSETQRNKGNFPGRFSGRQFSNSRSEMNVSTLELGDSALYLCASSLRVQHFGDGTRLSIL.

The chain employs TRBV4-1 and TRBJ1-2; 7 positions match TRBD1. The CDR3 totals 13 residues. V lost 4 bases to trimming and J lost 5 bases; unmatched junction nucleotides: 4. CDR1 is MGHRA, CDR2 YSYEKL, per germline. As DNA, the CDR3 is TGCGCCAGCAGCCTCCCGGGACAGTATGGCTACACCTTC. It specifies CASSLPGQYGYTF.

The chain employs TRBV7-9 and TRBJ2-2, with D uncertain. V lost 5 bases and J 2 bases, leaving 12 bases between the germline ends. CDR3 length equals 15 residues. The germline V gene encodes CDR1 SEHNR and CDR2 FQNEAQ (reference sequence). CDR3 nucleotides: TGTGCCAGCAGCCGGCGAGGCACTAACACCGGGGAGCTGTTTTTT. It yields the protein CASSRRGTNTGELFF.

The chain links TRBV5-1 to TRBJ1-1; D is ambiguous. V dropped 8 bases and J dropped 4 bases, with 15 bases sitting between them. From germline, CDR1 is SGHRS and CDR2 YFSETQ. This CDR3 comprises 13 residues. Here the CDR3 reads CASNSGRSTEAFF. The CDR3 DNA is TGCGCCAGTAACTCCGGCCGCAGCACTGAAGCTTTCTTT.

The chain recombines TRBV7-2 with TRBJ2-3, with TRBD1 matching over 7 bases. Looked up from germline, CDR1 is SGHTA and CDR2 is FQGNSA. After removal of 8 bases from V and 4 bases from J, the junction contained 12 bases not matched to a gene. There are 15 residues in the CDR3. CDR3 protein: CASGTVDNLADTQYF. CDR3 DNA: TGTGCCAGCGGGACAGTCGATAACCTGGCAGATACGCAGTATTTT. Looking up the rest from reference TRBV7-2 and TRBJ2-3 gives the full variable domain: GAGVSQSPSNKVTEKGKDVELRCDPISGHTALYWYRQSLGQGLEFLIYFQGNSAPDKSGLPSDRFSAERTGGSVSTLTIQRTQQEDSAVYLCASGTVDNLADTQYFGPGTRLTVL.

This chain uses TRBV6-2 or TRBV6-3 with TRBJ1-1; 9 positions match TRBD1. Germline CDR1 and CDR2: MNHEY and SVGEGT. V shed 7 bases and J 6 bases; nucleotides not matched to a gene: 6. CDR3 length equals 13 residues. CDR3 in amino acids: CASTGTGPSEAFF. CDR3 nucleotide sequence: TGTGCCAGCACCGGGACAGGGCCTTCTGAAGCTTTCTTT.

The chain carries TRBV5-4 and TRBJ1-3; 9 nucleotides line up with TRBD1. Germline lookup yields CDR1 SGHNT and CDR2 YYREEE (reference sequence). J lost 8 bases, V lost 3 bases, and 6 bases had no gene match. There are 14 residues in the CDR3. CDR3 DNA sequence: TGTGCCAGCAGCTGGGACAGGGAGACACACACCATATATTTT. Translation gives CASSWDRETHTIYF.

This clonotype came up a few times. This chain joins TRBV29-1 and TRBJ2-3; 9 nucleotides agree with TRBD2. Germline V lookup: CDR1 SQVTM, CDR2 ANQGSEA. After removal of 7 bases from V and 0 bases from J, the junction contained 8 bases not matched to a gene. This CDR3 spans 15 amino acids. CDR3 region: CSAEGTSRSTDTQYF. CDR3 DNA: TGCAGCGCTGAGGGGACTAGCAGAAGCACAGATACGCAGTATTTT.

J is TRBJ1-4 and V is TRBV27; TRBD1 matches 8 bases. V was pared by 6 bases and J by 5 bases, with 8 bases of the junction left unmatched. Germline CDR1 MNHEY, CDR2 SMNVEV (reference sequence). The CDR3 extends over 15 amino acids. The CDR3 nucleotides read TGTGCCAGCAGAGAGACAGGGGTGATAAATGAAAAACTGTTTTTT. Translated: CASRETGVINEKLFF. The full variable domain, rest sourced from reference TRBV27 and TRBJ1-4, is EAQVTQNPRYLITVTGKKLTVTCSQNMNHEYMSWYRQDPGLGLRQIYYSMNVEVTDKGDVPEGYKVSRKEKRNFPLILESPSPNQTSLYFCASRETGVINEKLFFGSGTQLSVL.

This clonotype was picked up many times. The V call is TRBV12-3 or TRBV12-4, the J call TRBJ1-1; tentative D call: TRBD1 (6 bases). Trimming cost V 4 bases and J 11 bases, with 23 bases left between them. The length of the CDR3 is 15 residues. CDR3 nucleotide sequence: TGTGCCAGCAGTTCCGGGACATCCGGATATACTAAGGCTTTCTTT. It specifies CASSSGTSGYTKAFF.

The rearrangement joins TRBV6-5 to TRBJ1-5; TRBD1 matches at 7 bases. Losses at the gene ends were 6 bases for V and 3 bases for J; bases not matched to a gene: 14. Per germline, CDR1 MNHEY and CDR2 SVGAGI. CDR3 length equals 17 residues. The CDR3 loop reads CASSNRGGRGVNQPQHF. The CDR3 DNA reads TGTGCCAGCAGCAATCGAGGGGGCAGGGGGGTCAATCAGCCCCAGCATTTT.

The chain couples TRBV5-1 to TRBJ1-2, with 7 positions matching TRBD1. The CDR3 totals 15 residues. Germline trimming cut 2 bases from V and 2 bases from J; bases unmatched to any gene: 6. Per the germline V gene, CDR1 is SGHRS and CDR2 is YFSETQ. In nucleotides, the CDR3 is TGCGCCAGCAGCTTCCTGACAGGGACCAACTATGGCTACACCTTC. Its protein is CASSFLTGTNYGYTF.

CDR3 amino acids: CASSLATGVMNTGELFF. In nucleotides, the CDR3 is TGCGCCAGCAGCTTGGCTACAGGGGTGATGAACACCGGGGAGCTGTTTTTT. V usage is TRBV5-1 and J usage is TRBJ2-2, with 7 bases matching TRBD1. V was clipped by 0 bases and J by 1 base; unmatched bases: 6. CDR1 is SGHRS, CDR2 YFSETQ, per germline. CDR3 length: 17 amino acids.

This clonotype occurred a few times. This chain connects TRBV12-3 or TRBV12-4 to TRBJ1-2, with D possibly being TRBD1 (6 bases). Trimming took off 2 bases at V and 4 bases at J, with 8 bases between the two ends. The CDR3 is 13 residues long. CDR3 nucleotides: TGTGCCAGCAGTTTAAGAGGGGGCTATGGCTACACCTTC. Amino acids: CASSLRGGYGYTF.

The V and J genes are TRBV5-6 and TRBJ2-3; D remains ambiguous. This CDR3 comprises 14 residues. V lost 1 base and J 2 bases, leaving 8 bases between the germline ends. Germline assignment: CDR1 SGHDT and CDR2 YYEEEE. CDR3 coding DNA: TGTGCCAGCAGCTTGTTCCTGAACACAGATACGCAGTATTTT. The encoded protein is CASSLFLNTDTQYF.

This clonotype has more than one count but fewer than ten. The chain recombines TRBV4-2 with TRBJ2-7; 10 positions match TRBD2. The trim removed 0 bases at V and 3 bases at J, leaving 5 bases unmatched. This CDR3 is built from 16 residues. Germline loops: CDR1 LGHNA, CDR2 YNFKEQ. In DNA, the CDR3 is TGTGCCAGCAGCCAAGAGACTAGCGGGCCCTACTACGAGCAGTACTTC. This sequence encodes CASSQETSGPYYEQYF.

This clonotype was picked up a small number of times. The chain uses TRBV7-2 and TRBJ2-5; D call uncertain. The germline V gene encodes CDR1 SGHTA and CDR2 FQGNSA. V was clipped by 4 bases and J by 5 bases, with 14 bases between them. This CDR3 spans 14 amino acids. CDR3: CASSSTLVRETQYF. The CDR3 DNA reads TGTGCCAGCAGCTCCACCCTGGTTCGGGAGACCCAGTACTTC.

The chain carries TRBV3-1 and TRBJ2-7, with 9 bases aligning to TRBD1. V lost 1 base to trimming and J lost 5 bases; unmatched junction nucleotides: 6. The CDR3 totals 15 residues. Germline loops: CDR1 LGHDT, CDR2 YNNKEL (reference sequence). The CDR3 sequence is CASSQVGTGYDEQYF. Here the CDR3 DNA reads TGTGCCAGCAGCCAAGTCGGGACAGGGTATGACGAGCAGTACTTC.

This clonotype was detected only a few times. CDR3 protein: CSARAGKVTGGAFF. CDR3 sequence (DNA): TGCAGTGCTAGAGCGGGAAAGGTTACAGGGGGGGCTTTCTTT. The V call is TRBV20-1, the J call TRBJ1-1; TRBD1 agrees at 8 bases. This CDR3 is built from 14 residues. Trimming removed 1 base from V and 11 bases from J; junction bases left unmatched: 12. Germline assignment: CDR1 DFQATT and CDR2 SNEGSKA (reference sequence).

This rearrangement joins TRBV20-1 to TRBJ2-1, with 11 bases identical to TRBD2. Germline V gene lookup returns CDR1 DFQATT and CDR2 SNEGSKA (reference sequence). Trimming removed 3 bases from V and 7 bases from J; junction bases left unmatched: 8. The CDR3 loop spans 15 amino acids. The CDR3 nucleotides read TGCAGTGCTAGCCAGATAGCGGGGGGGCATAATGAGCAGTTCTTC. As protein: CSASQIAGGHNEQFF.

The chain employs TRBV7-3 and TRBJ2-1; no reliable D call. Germline loops: CDR1 SGHTA, CDR2 FQGTGA. The CDR3 is 13 residues long. Trimming removed 4 bases at V and 7 bases at J, with 11 bases between. CDR3 DNA sequence: TGTGCCAGCAGCTCCCAATCTAGAAATGAGCAGTTCTTC. Protein product: CASSSQSRNEQFF.

This chain uses TRBV6-5 with TRBJ2-2, with TRBD1 identical over 9 bases. The CDR3 loop spans 13 amino acids. V gave up 6 bases and J gave up 6 bases; unmatched junction bases: 2. CDR1 MNHEY and CDR2 SVGAGI come from the germline V gene. The CDR3 loop is CASRTGGSGELFF. CDR3 DNA sequence: TGTGCCAGCAGGACAGGGGGATCCGGGGAGCTGTTTTTT.

This clonotype occurred a few times. The CDR3 bases are TGTGCCAGCAGCCGAGATATGGGACAGACGAACACCGGGGAGCTGTTTTTT. Translating gives CASSRDMGQTNTGELFF. This chain connects TRBV7-3 to TRBJ2-2; 7 bases align to TRBD1. V dropped 5 bases and J dropped 0; count of bases not matched to a gene: 9. Germline V gene data show CDR1 as SGHTA and CDR2 as FQGTGA. The CDR3 sequence is 17 residues long.

This clonotype turned up a few times. The CDR3 coding sequence is TGCGCCAGCAGCCAAGATCCGGACGGGGAGCAGTTCTTC. This sequence encodes CASSQDPDGEQFF. The chain is built from TRBV4-1 and TRBJ2-1, with D unclear. The CDR3 runs 13 residues. Trimming pared 0 bases from V and 10 bases from J, leaving 10 bases between. CDR1 is MGHRA and CDR2 is YSYEKL in the germline V gene.

This rearrangement joins TRBV5-1 to TRBJ2-1, with 10 bases matching TRBD2. The trim removed 0 bases at V and 8 bases at J, leaving 5 bases unmatched. There are 15 residues in the CDR3. The germline gives CDR1 SGHRS, CDR2 YFSETQ. CDR3 coding DNA: TGCGCCAGCAGCTTGGGAGCTAGCGGGAGCGATGAGCAGTTCTTC. Translating gives CASSLGASGSDEQFF.

This clonotype has a count of ten or more. V usage is TRBV4-2 and J usage is TRBJ2-1; possibly TRBD1 or TRBD2 for D (5 bases each). Per germline, CDR1 LGHNA and CDR2 YNFKEQ. Trimming removed 0 bases from V and 6 bases from J, with 12 bases in between. This CDR3 has 15 amino acids. The CDR3 bases are TGTGCCAGCAGCCAAGATATGGGGGAAGGCAATGAGCAGTTCTTC. As protein: CASSQDMGEGNEQFF.

This rearrangement joins TRBV2 to TRBJ2-5; D may be TRBD2 (6 bases). This CDR3 contains 13 residues. The V end was cut by 6 bases, the J end by 5 bases, with 13 bases between. Germline V gene lookup returns CDR1 SNHLY and CDR2 FYNNEI. The CDR3 sequence is CASRLGTGETQYF. The CDR3 DNA is TGTGCCAGCAGATTAGGGACTGGGGAGACCCAGTACTTC.